The clone carrying this TCR beta chain was seen only once. Here immunoSEQ multiplex PCR was the method, and the copy in TCRdb shows in-frame clones only, minus some. The repertoire consists of approximately 94,000 clones, with more than 85% occurring once and the leading ten covering around 3.5%. This record comes from a study of OX40 agonist ivuxolimab in advanced cancers. CDR3 length: 15 amino acids. V lost 4 bases and J lost 4; bases outside the gene matches: 6. Germline V gene lookup returns CDR1 SGHRS and CDR2 YFSETQ. The V call is TRBV5-1, the J call TRBJ2-7; the match to TRBD1 covers 12 bases. The input for sequencing was CD4+ or CD8+ T cells sorted from blood, taken in a trial of the OX40 agonist ivuxolimab. The TCR comes from an adult with an advanced solid tumor such as melanoma, head and neck, liver or kidney cancer. CDR3 DNA sequence: TGCGCCAGCAGCACCGGGACAGGGGGCCGGTACGAGCAGTACTTC. It is translated as CASSTGTGGRYEQYF.